Reported below is one T cell receptor beta chain. Its antigen remains unknown. This specimen comes from a study of shared clonotypes between healthy human individuals. About the study: CD4 naive cells filled three plates per donor, CD4 memory three, CD8 naive two and CD8 memory one. General study findings and limits: Relative to clonotypes present in all four donors, those not shared had lower generation probabilities. Naive subsets, compared against memory subsets, generally had larger estimated richness values.

CDR3 length: 11 residues. Per germline, CDR1 KGHSH and CDR2 LQKENI. Trimming removed 3 bases from V and 8 bases from J, with 5 bases in between. Only in-frame clones appear in the TCRdb table, and some are missing; sequencing was by immunoSEQ multiplex PCR. The sample yields 600,000 to 700,000 clones, about 80% seen once. The chain couples TRBV18 to TRBJ2-1; D not certain. The origin of this receptor is a woman younger than 45 in good health. Sequenced: memory CD4+ T cells sorted from blood. The subset was: CD45RA-negative fraction. CDR3 nucleotides: TGTGCCAGCTCACCGGGCTATGAGCAGTTCTTC. It translates to CASSPGYEQFF.